The 10 T cell receptor beta chains listed next were all sequenced from one sample in a study of molecular identifiers for immune sequencing clone quantification. MiXCR, run by TCRdb on the PCR reads, gives a single entry per CDR3 protein. The sample records roughly 100,000 distinct CDR3 sequences, 30% to 45% being singletons. Sequencing was performed on naive CD8+ T cells from blood, with Jurkat cell RNA spiked in. Subset noted: FACS-sorted CD8+CD4-CCR7+CD45RA+ naive T cells. The receptor set was obtained from a human donor in good health. Some libraries in this study had Jurkat cell RNA spiked in.

There are a few counts of this clonotype. V and J are TRBV28 and TRBJ2-5; possibly TRBD1 for D (6 bases). The germline V gene has CDR1 MDHEN and CDR2 SYDVKM. This CDR3 is 14 amino acids long. V was clipped by 5 bases and J by 3 bases, with 13 bases between them. CDR3 loop: CASSLPGEEETQYF. Written as DNA, the CDR3 is TGTGCCAGCAGTCTCCCAGGGGAAGAAGAGACCCAGTACTTC.

A word on this clonotype: A much larger clone lies a single base off, so this may be a read error. The V call is TRBV11-2, the J call TRBJ2-7; D may be TRBD2 (5 bases). This CDR3 is 15 amino acids long. V lost 2 bases and J 2 bases, leaving 13 bases between the germline ends. The V gene's germline CDR1 is SGHAT and CDR2 FQNNGV. The DNA of the CDR3 is TGTGCCAGCAGCTTACGGACTGGCCCGACCTACGAGCAGTACTTC. Its protein is CASSLRTGPTYEQYF.

This clonotype was counted ten times or more. V and J are TRBV25-1 and TRBJ2-7; D not certain. The CDR3 runs 13 residues. The germline CDR1 and CDR2 sequences are MGHDK and SYGVNS. Trimming took 10 bases from V and 2 from J, leaving 15 bases between them. CDR3 residues: CATRRTGTYEQYF. The CDR3 bases are TGTGCCACCCGGAGAACTGGAACCTACGAGCAGTACTTC.

This clonotype was seen repeatedly, ten times or more. The chain links TRBV12-3 or TRBV12-4 to TRBJ2-7; D not resolved. The length of the CDR3 is 11 residues. Trimming took off 3 bases at V and 6 bases at J, with 6 bases between the two ends. CDR3 DNA: TGTGCCAGCAGTTTTCAGGTCGAGCAGTACTTC. It specifies CASSFQVEQYF.

This clonotype has a handful of counts. The genes are TRBV29-1 and TRBJ2-5, with D perhaps matching TRBD1 or TRBD2 (5 bases each). The CDR3 sequence is 15 residues long. With 7 bases removed from V and 1 base from J, the gap between germline ends came to 19 bases. Germline V lookup: CDR1 SQVTM, CDR2 ANQGSEA. In DNA form, the CDR3 reads TGCAGCGCCCAAAGGCCGGGGCTAAGCCAAGAGACCCAGTACTTC. Translation: CSAQRPGLSQETQYF.

Points on this clonotype: This likely comes from a read error, as the CDR3 has no conserved phenylalanine or tryptophan at its end. The DNA is left out, because the CDR3 cannot be placed on it with certainty; the CDR3 is given as TCRdb lists it. This sequence joins TRBV4-1 and TRBJ1-5; the D call in the table, TRBD1, was not verified against the DNA. CDR1 and CDR2 (germline): MGHRA, YSYEKL. The CDR3 length is 13 residues, termini included. The CDR3 spells CASSQPTGTPQQY.

The chain has TRBV12-3 or TRBV12-4 and TRBJ2-5, with D possibly being TRBD2 (6 bases). The CDR3 spans 14 residues. Trimming took 2 bases from V and 9 from J, leaving 16 bases between them. The CDR3 here is CASSLLGGRESQYF. DNA of the CDR3: TGTGCCAGCAGTTTACTCGGGGGTCGGGAGTCCCAGTACTTC.

The chain joins TRBV28 to TRBJ2-5, with unresolved D. The CDR3 length is 12 residues. V lost 5 bases, J lost 5 bases, and 9 bases lay in between. CDR1 is MDHEN and CDR2 is SYDVKM in the germline V gene. CDR3 region: CASSLGMETQYF. The CDR3 nucleotides read TGTGCCAGCAGTCTAGGGATGGAGACCCAGTACTTC.

The V and J genes are TRBV12-3 or TRBV12-4 and TRBJ2-5; the match to TRBD1 covers 7 bases. V lost 3 bases, J lost 7 bases, and 5 bases stayed unmatched. The CDR3 covers 13 residues. The chain's CDR3 is CASSFAPGGTQYF. DNA for the CDR3: TGTGCCAGCAGTTTCGCCCCAGGGGGGACCCAGTACTTC.

The table lists this clonotype with many counts. The rearrangement links TRBV2 to TRBJ2-3, with D unresolved. V was pared by 7 bases and J by 2 bases, with 7 bases between. Germline assignment: CDR1 SNHLY and CDR2 FYNNEI. CDR3 size: 12 residues. This CDR3 reads CASIGTTDTQYF. CDR3 coding DNA: TGTGCCAGCATTGGTACCACAGATACGCAGTATTTT.